This is a list of T cell receptor beta chains from one sample in a study of blood T cell repertoires in COVID-19. Clones were sequenced by immunoSEQ multiplex PCR, and TCRdb holds only the in-frame ones, with some missing. The sample lists some 120,000 clones, about 80% seen once, with approximately 7% in the top ten. The sequenced sample consisted of peripheral blood. The receptor source for this set is an older man with active or convalescent COVID-19. Each CDR3 is given with its conserved first and last residue. The order of the fields is D gene, V gene, J gene, clone size, CDR3 protein, CDR3 DNA. A D gene is named only where the DNA matches it firmly. Clone size is given for some rows only: seen once, a few or many times, or a class if the clone is expanded.

>-|TRBV18|TRBJ1-3|-
CASSPVTGGRSGNTIYF
TGTGCCAGCTCGCCAGTTACCGGGGGTCGATCTGGAAACACCATATATTTT
>TRBD2|TRBV5-6|TRBJ2-7|-
CASSRLAGSYEQYF
TGTGCCAGCAGTCGACTAGCGGGGAGTTACGAGCAGTACTTC
>TRBD2|TRBV4-3|TRBJ2-1|-
CASSQDLASGNNEQFF
TGCGCCAGCAGCCAAGATCTGGCTAGCGGAAACAATGAGCAGTTCTTC
>-|TRBV18|TRBJ1-2|once
CASSPAIRNYGYTF
TGTGCCAGCTCACCAGCAATCAGAAACTATGGCTACACCTTC
>-|TRBV7-2|TRBJ2-2|-
CAGGKSRRGSGELFF
TGTGCCGGTGGAAAATCCCGTCGGGGGTCCGGGGAGCTGTTTTTT
>-|TRBV9|TRBJ1-1|-
CASSATGRGNTEAFF
TGTGCCAGCAGCGCCACAGGGAGAGGGAACACTGAAGCTTTCTTT
>-|TRBV6-5|TRBJ1-5|-
CASSYSTSGGQPQHF
TGTGCCAGCAGTTACTCGACGAGCGGTGGTCAGCCCCAGCATTTT
>TRBD1|TRBV29-1|TRBJ2-3|-
CSVLRWTGDTSDTQYF
TGCAGCGTACTCCGCTGGACAGGGGACACTTCAGATACGCAGTATTTT
>TRBD2|TRBV14|TRBJ2-1|-
CASSQAGRGEQFF
TGTGCCAGCAGCCAAGCAGGGAGGGGTGAGCAGTTCTTC
>-|TRBV2|TRBJ2-5|once
CASGRTMETQYF
TGTGCCAGCGGGCGTACCATGGAGACCCAGTACTTC
>TRBD2|TRBV5-8|TRBJ2-2|few
CASSLSGTNTGELFF
TGTGCCAGCAGCCTTAGCGGGACGAACACCGGGGAGCTGTTTTTT
>-|TRBV7-9|TRBJ2-1|-
CASREVAYGLTYNEQFF
TGTGCCAGCAGGGAGGTAGCTTACGGTCTTACCTACAATGAGCAGTTCTTC
>TRBD2|TRBV4-2|TRBJ2-7|-
CASSRGSGSSYEQYF
TGTGCCAGCAGCCGCGGTAGCGGGAGCTCCTACGAGCAGTACTTC
>TRBD1|TRBV5-1|TRBJ2-2|few
CASSLLTGGGTGELFF
TGCGCCAGCAGCCTTTTAACAGGGGGTGGCACCGGGGAGCTGTTTTTT
>-|TRBV18|TRBJ1-1|-
CASSLGHSNTEAFF
TGTGCCAGCTCGCTGGGACATTCGAACACTGAAGCTTTCTTT